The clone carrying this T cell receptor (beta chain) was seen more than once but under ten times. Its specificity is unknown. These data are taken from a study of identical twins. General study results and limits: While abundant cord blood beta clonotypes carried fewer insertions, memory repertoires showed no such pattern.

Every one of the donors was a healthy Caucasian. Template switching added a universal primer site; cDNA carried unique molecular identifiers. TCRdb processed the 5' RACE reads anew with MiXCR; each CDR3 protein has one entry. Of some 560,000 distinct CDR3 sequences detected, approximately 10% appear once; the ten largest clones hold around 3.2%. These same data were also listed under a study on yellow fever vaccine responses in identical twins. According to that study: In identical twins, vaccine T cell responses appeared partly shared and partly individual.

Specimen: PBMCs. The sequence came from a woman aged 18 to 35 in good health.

CDR3 nucleotides: TGTGCCAGCAGTTTGGCCAGGTCCCCTGGGGCCAACGTCCTGACTTTC. It codes for CASSLARSPGANVLTF. The chain uses TRBV12-3 or TRBV12-4 and TRBJ2-6; no clear D gene. V lost 3 bases and J 2 bases, leaving 11 bases between the germline ends. This CDR3 comprises 16 residues.